The text below deals with one T cell receptor (beta chain). Its antigen is still unknown. Here immunoSEQ multiplex PCR was the method, and the copy in TCRdb shows in-frame clones only, minus some. The table has more than 350,000 clones, 80% to 95% seen once; the top ten hold 12%. The data are from a study of Ad26.COV2.S vaccination and SARS-CoV-2 variants. General study findings and limits: Vaccinees displayed broader spike-specific TCR repertoires than placebo recipients.

CDR1 and CDR2 (germline): SGHRS, YFSETQ. The CDR3 is made up of 15 amino acids. V dropped 5 bases and J dropped 0 bases, with 11 bases sitting between them. Treatment specified: 19 received Ad26.COV2.S at low or high dose, single or two shots; several received placebo; per-sample allocation not given. Specimens were obtained on day 63 following the first vaccine or placebo injection. This clonotype was obtained from a person aged 18 to 65 who received the Ad26.COV2.S COVID-19 vaccine or a placebo. This sequence joins TRBV5-1 and TRBJ1-4; D unclear. The sample consisted of peripheral blood, taken in a trial of Ad26.COV2.S vaccine versus placebo. In DNA, the CDR3 is TGCGCCAGCAGACGTTACGGTTCAACTAATGAAAAACTGTTTTTT. This encodes CASRRYGSTNEKLFF.